Sequencing of this TCR beta chain was carried out in a study of blood T cell repertoires in COVID-19. Using immunoSEQ multiplex PCR, the repertoire was profiled, and TCRdb retains in-frame clones only, with some absent. The table lists about 190,000 clones, around 85% of them singletons. Looked up from germline, CDR1 is GTSNPN and CDR2 is SVGIG (reference sequence). Deletions cut 5 bases from V and 9 bases from J, with 14 bases between. There are 13 residues in the CDR3. Sequencing input: peripheral blood. The source is a woman aged 45-65 years with acute or convalescent COVID-19. The chain is built from TRBV30 and TRBJ1-6; possible D gene TRBD1, 6 bases. In nucleotides, the CDR3 is TGTGCCTGGGCCTTGGGGGGGGCTTCACCCCTCCACTTT. Its translation: CAWALGGASPLHF.